The next 21 T cell receptor beta chains were all read from a single sample in a study of cytomegalovirus exposure and HLA in healthy donors. The PCR ran on 60 Vbeta and 13 Jbeta primers. Sequencing used immunoSEQ multiplex PCR; TCRdb keeps in-frame clones, though not all of them. The table lists 90,000 or so clones, roughly 82% of them singletons. The specimen sequenced was PBMCs. All receptors derive from a man aged 25-40 years in good health and CMV-seropositive.

This chain uses TRBV28 with TRBJ2-7, with D maybe TRBD1 (6 bases). Germline CDR1 is MDHEN and CDR2 is SYDVKM. The V end was cut by 5 bases, the J end by 0 bases, with 14 bases between. The CDR3 has 15 residues. The CDR3 is CASSQGSHDSYEQYF. In DNA form, the CDR3 reads TGTGCCAGCAGTCAGGGGTCCCACGACTCCTACGAGCAGTACTTC.

The chain combines TRBV7-8 with TRBJ2-1; TRBD2 agrees at 7 bases. Germline V gene data show CDR1 as SGHVS and CDR2 as FQNEAQ. The CDR3 is 16 residues long. The V segment lost 1 base and the J segment 5 bases; nucleotides outside the gene matches: 8. CDR3 in DNA: TGTGCCAGCAGCTTAGGAGCGGGGCGATCCGACAATGAGCAGTTCTTC. Its translation is CASSLGAGRSDNEQFF.

The genes are TRBV4-1 and TRBJ2-7; a weak D match, TRBD2 (5 bases). The CDR3 spans 13 residues. Germline assignment: CDR1 MGHRA and CDR2 YSYEKL. Trimming removed 1 base from V and 6 bases from J, with 10 bases in between. The CDR3: CASSQGEFSEQYF. CDR3 nucleotide sequence: TGCGCCAGCAGCCAAGGGGAGTTTTCCGAGCAGTACTTC.

This sequence joins TRBV30 and TRBJ2-5, with 7 bases fitting TRBD2. The better agreement between TRBJ2-7 and the DNA end casts doubt on the J call. The CDR3 sequence is 14 residues long. The germline V gene has CDR1 GTSNPN and CDR2 SVGIG (reference sequence). As DNA, the CDR3 is TGTGCCTGGAGTGTGGGGGGAGGGTCCCACGAGCAGTACTTC. It specifies CAWSVGGGSHEQYF.

This rearrangement joins TRBV5-4 to TRBJ2-5; the D gene is possibly TRBD2 (6 bases). V lost 3 bases to trimming and J lost 2 bases, with 11 bases between them. Germline V gives CDR1 SGHNT, CDR2 YYREEE (reference sequence). CDR3 size: 14 residues. CDR3 sequence (DNA): TGTGCCAGCAGCTCGGGGACTCCGCAAGAGACCCAGTACTTC. This encodes CASSSGTPQETQYF.

To note about this clone: This sample includes further DNA sequences coding for the same CDR3. The chain links TRBV9 to TRBJ2-1, with 8 nucleotides matching TRBD2. J gave up 4 bases and V 0 bases, and 0 bases lay outside the gene matches. The CDR3 spans 14 residues. Looked up from germline, CDR1 is SGDLS and CDR2 is YYNGEE. CDR3 amino acids: CASSVASGYNEQFF. CDR3 sequence (DNA): TGTGCCAGCAGCGTAGCTAGCGGGTACAATGAGCAGTTCTTC.

The rearrangement joins TRBV18 to TRBJ2-5, with D perhaps matching TRBD2 (5 bases). The germline V gene has CDR1 KGHSH and CDR2 LQKENI. V lost 6 bases, J lost 1 base, and 6 bases lay in between. This CDR3 is 12 amino acids long. CDR3 in DNA: TGTGCCAGCTCCCGGGGCCAAGAGACCCAGTACTTC. Encoded protein: CASSRGQETQYF.

The J gene is TRBJ2-2, the V gene TRBV7-2; TRBD1 aligns across 8 bases. The germline CDR1 and CDR2 sequences are SGHTA and FQGNSA. With V trimmed by 5 bases and J by 1 base, 3 bases remained unmatched. The CDR3 has 15 amino acids. The CDR3 DNA is TGTGCCAGCAGCGTAGACAGGGGGAACACCGGGGAGCTGTTTTTT. Its translation: CASSVDRGNTGELFF.

This clone was observed a single time. The CDR3 region is CASSLGTAGTDTQYF. CDR3 coding DNA: TGTGCCAGCAGCTTAGGTACAGCGGGCACAGATACGCAGTATTTT. This chain connects TRBV7-6 to TRBJ2-3, with a possible D match to TRBD2 (5 bases). Germline values: CDR1 SGHVS, CDR2 FNYEAQ. The CDR3 totals 15 residues. V lost 1 base to trimming and J lost 1 base, with 9 bases between them.

As for this clone: The germline gene is not matched at one end of the junction; a read error may be the cause. The genes are TRBV19 and TRBJ1-6; tentatively, D is TRBD1 (5 bases). The CDR3 contains 14 residues. CDR1 and CDR2 from the germline V gene are LNHDA and SQIVND (reference sequence). The CDR3 reads CASSATGTNSPLHF. The CDR3 nucleotides are TGTGCCAGTAGTGCCACAGGTACCAATTCTCCCCTCCACTTT.

This clone occurred once. The junction shows a germline mismatch at one end, possibly a read error. The chain has TRBV10-2 and TRBJ2-2, with 7 bases identical to TRBD2. This CDR3 is built from 14 residues. The germline V gene encodes CDR1 WSHSY and CDR2 SAAADI. CDR3 amino acids: CASSESGNAGELFF. CDR3 sequence (DNA): TGCGCCAGCAGTGAGAGCGGGAACGCCGGGGAGCTGTTTTTT.

This chain connects TRBV7-8 to TRBJ1-1, with D possibly being TRBD1 (6 bases). This CDR3 contains 14 residues. CDR1 is SGHVS and CDR2 is FQNEAQ in the germline V gene. V was pared by 4 bases and J by 1 base, with 10 bases between. The CDR3 here is CASSSQQGNTEAFF. CDR3 in DNA: TGTGCCAGCAGCTCCCAACAGGGGAACACTGAAGCTTTCTTT.

The J gene is TRBJ1-5, the V gene TRBV28, with 9 nucleotides matching TRBD1. CDR1 is MDHEN, CDR2 SYDVKM, per germline. J lost 1 base, V lost 6 bases, and 7 bases had no gene match. The CDR3 length is 16 residues. CDR3: CASSGGTGWSNQPQHF. CDR3 DNA sequence: TGTGCCAGCAGCGGTGGGACAGGGTGGAGCAATCAGCCCCAGCATTTT.

This chain links TRBV9 with TRBJ2-3, with 10 bases identical to TRBD2. The CDR3 is 14 residues long. Trimming removed 8 bases from V and 6 bases from J; junction bases left unmatched: 9. Germline CDR1 SGDLS, CDR2 YYNGEE. The CDR3 sequence is CASSLAGGYDTQYF. The DNA of the CDR3 is TGTGCCAGTTCCTTAGCGGGAGGATATGATACGCAGTATTTT.

The rearrangement links TRBV7-7 to TRBJ2-1; 7 bases match TRBD2. This CDR3 is built from 14 residues. Germline V CDR1 and CDR2: SSHAT, FNYEAQ (reference sequence). V lost 1 base to trimming and J lost 7 bases; unmatched junction nucleotides: 4. The DNA for the CDR3 is TGTGCCAGCAGCTTAGGCGGGAGCGGGAATGAGCAGTTCTTC. This sequence encodes CASSLGGSGNEQFF. The complete variable domain, with remaining parts taken from reference TRBV7-7 and TRBJ2-1, reads GAGVSQSPRYKVTKRGQDVTLRCDPISSHATLYWYQQALGQGPEFLTYFNYEAQPDKSGLPSDRFSAERPEGSISTLTIQRTEQRDSAMYRCASSLGGSGNEQFFGPGTRLTVL.

This clone was picked up a small number of times. Other DNA sequences in this specimen translate into the identical CDR3. This chain links TRBV10-2 with TRBJ1-4; 8 bases are shared with TRBD1. This CDR3 is 16 amino acids long. The V segment lost 0 bases and the J segment 2 bases; nucleotides outside the gene matches: 2. The germline V gene encodes CDR1 WSHSY and CDR2 SAAADI. CDR3 nucleotides: TGCGCCAGCAGTGAGTCCCGGACAGGGACTAATGAAAAACTGTTTTTT. This gives the protein CASSESRTGTNEKLFF.

The chain has TRBV7-2 and TRBJ2-3; 9 nucleotides agree with TRBD2. The CDR3 consists of 15 residues. Trimming cost V 4 bases and J 5 bases; bases outside gene matches: 7. CDR1 is SGHTA, CDR2 FQGNSA, per germline. The CDR3 spells CASSSRLAAGDTQYF. CDR3 coding DNA: TGTGCCAGCAGCTCCCGACTAGCGGCTGGAGATACGCAGTATTTT.

The gene calls are TRBV28 and TRBJ2-4; D gene ambiguous. There are 14 residues in the CDR3. Trimming shortened V by 3 bases and J by 2 bases, and 8 bases separated the two germline ends. Germline V CDR1 and CDR2: MDHEN, SYDVKM. The CDR3: CASSLRIPKNIQYF. As DNA, the CDR3 is TGTGCCAGCAGTTTGCGCATACCCAAAAACATTCAGTACTTC.

This chain links TRBV28 with TRBJ2-7, with 9 bases that match TRBD1. V was pared by 3 bases and J by 0 bases, with 9 bases of the junction left unmatched. The CDR3 is 17 amino acids. Germline V gene sequence: CDR1 MDHEN, CDR2 SYDVKM. The CDR3: CASSFIRGTGSSYEQYF. The CDR3 bases are TGTGCCAGCAGTTTTATTAGGGGGACAGGGTCCTCCTACGAGCAGTACTTC.

This clone was seen more than once but under ten times. The chain carries TRBV28 and TRBJ1-1, with D unresolved. Per germline, CDR1 MDHEN and CDR2 SYDVKM. Trimming shortened V by 4 bases and J by 6 bases, and 9 bases separated the two germline ends. This CDR3 is 12 amino acids long. The CDR3 region has the DNA TGTGCCAGCAGTTCAACCCCAGCTGAAGCTTTCTTT. This sequence encodes CASSSTPAEAFF.

V is TRBV5-4 and J is TRBJ1-5, with a possible D match to TRBD1 (5 bases). Germline CDR1 reads SGHNT; CDR2 reads YYREEE (reference sequence). The CDR3 totals 15 residues. Trimming shortened V by 5 bases and J by 4 bases, and 16 bases separated the two germline ends. DNA for the CDR3: TGTGCCAGCAGTGTGGGGCCTGTAGGAAATCAGCCCCAGCATTTT. Its translation is CASSVGPVGNQPQHF.